This TCR beta chain derives from a study of T-cell reconstitution after alpha-beta-depleted transplantation in children. It was with unique molecular identifiers that the TCRbeta library was prepared. Each CDR3 protein is one row after TCRdb ran MiXCR on the PCR reads. The sample holds about 580,000 distinct CDR3 sequences, 25% to 30% seen once. Regarding this clonotype: Antigen: not known.

Study-wide findings and caveats: There were reportedly several hundred expanded graft clones from which alpha-beta T cells came about two months after transplant. By one year post-transplant, T-cell counts and diversity largely arose from T cells that were newly produced.

The CDR3 covers 15 residues. In germline, CDR1 is DFQATT, CDR2 SNEGSKA (reference sequence). The V segment lost 4 bases and the J segment 4 bases; nucleotides outside the gene matches: 7. V usage is TRBV20-1 and J usage is TRBJ2-5; TRBD2 matches at 12 bases. The input for sequencing was PBMCs, taken before TCRalphabeta/CD19-depleted stem cell transplant. This clonotype was sampled from a boy in the first two years of life with Wiskott-Aldrich syndrome, due to receive a stem cell transplant. CDR3 DNA: TGCAGTGCTACTCTAGCGGGAGGGATCGCAGAGACCCAGTACTTC. This codes for CSATLAGGIAETQYF.